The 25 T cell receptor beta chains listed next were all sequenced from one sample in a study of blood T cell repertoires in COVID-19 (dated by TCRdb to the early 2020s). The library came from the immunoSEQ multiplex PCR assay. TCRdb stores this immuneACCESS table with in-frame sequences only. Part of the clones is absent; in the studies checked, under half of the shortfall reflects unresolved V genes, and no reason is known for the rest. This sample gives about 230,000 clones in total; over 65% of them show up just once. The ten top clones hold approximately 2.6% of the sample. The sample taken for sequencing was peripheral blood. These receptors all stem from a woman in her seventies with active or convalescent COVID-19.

This chain's CDR3 is CASSPSFVGANVLTF. For the CDR3, the DNA is TGTGCCAGCAGCCCTTCGTTCGTAGGGGCCAACGTCCTGACTTTC. This sequence joins TRBV5-4 and TRBJ2-6; D gene ambiguous. CDR1 and CDR2 (germline): SGHNT, YYREEE (reference sequence). This CDR3 contains 15 residues. Trimming left V 4 bases short and J 4 bases short, with 12 bases between.

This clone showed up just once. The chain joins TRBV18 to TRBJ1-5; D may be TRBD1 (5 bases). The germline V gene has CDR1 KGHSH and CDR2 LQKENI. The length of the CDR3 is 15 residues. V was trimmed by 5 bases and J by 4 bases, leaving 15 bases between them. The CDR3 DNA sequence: TGTGCCAGCTCATACGGGGCCGGAGGGAATCAGCCCCAGCATTTT. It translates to CASSYGAGGNQPQHF.

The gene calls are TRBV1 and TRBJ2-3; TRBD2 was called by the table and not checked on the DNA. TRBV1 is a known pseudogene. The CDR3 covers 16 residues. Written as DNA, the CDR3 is TGCACCAGCAGCCGGGGACTAGCGGGAGGGACAGATACGCAGTATTTT. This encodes CTSSRGLAGGTDTQYF.

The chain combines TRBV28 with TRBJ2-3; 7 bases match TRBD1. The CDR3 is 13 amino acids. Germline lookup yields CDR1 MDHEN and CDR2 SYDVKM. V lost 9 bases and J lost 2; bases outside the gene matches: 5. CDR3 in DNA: TGTGCCAGTATGGACAGGACCACAGATACGCAGTATTTT. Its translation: CASMDRTTDTQYF.

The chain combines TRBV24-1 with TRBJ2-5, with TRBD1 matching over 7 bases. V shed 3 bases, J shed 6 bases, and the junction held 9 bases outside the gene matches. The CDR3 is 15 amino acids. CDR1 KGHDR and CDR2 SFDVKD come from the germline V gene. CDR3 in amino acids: CATSDPTGLLQTQYF. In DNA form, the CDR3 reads TGTGCCACCAGTGATCCGACAGGGTTATTACAGACCCAGTACTTC.

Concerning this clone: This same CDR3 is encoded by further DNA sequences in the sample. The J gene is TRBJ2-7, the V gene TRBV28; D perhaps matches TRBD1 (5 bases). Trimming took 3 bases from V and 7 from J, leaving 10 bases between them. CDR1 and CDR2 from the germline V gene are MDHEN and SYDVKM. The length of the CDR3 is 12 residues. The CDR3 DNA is TGTGCCAGCAGTTTGACAGTGCGGGAGCAGTACTTC. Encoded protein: CASSLTVREQYF.

The CDR3 spells CASSPGHNYGYTF. The CDR3 DNA sequence: TGTGCCAGCAGTCCGGGACATAACTATGGCTACACCTTC. This chain joins TRBV5-8 and TRBJ1-2; D may be TRBD1 (6 bases). V lost 5 bases to trimming and J lost 1 base, with 9 bases between them. In germline, CDR1 is SGHTS, CDR2 YDEGEE. The CDR3 consists of 13 residues.

The CDR3 nucleotides are TGCGCCAGCAGCCAAGGGGTACAGGGGCCTAGGAGCGAGCAGTACTTC. Its protein is CASSQGVQGPRSEQYF. The chain employs TRBV4-1 and TRBJ2-7; 7 positions agree with TRBD1. The CDR3 sequence is 16 residues long. Germline V gene lookup returns CDR1 MGHRA and CDR2 YSYEKL. The ends lost 1 base at V and 6 bases at J; junction bases unmatched: 12.

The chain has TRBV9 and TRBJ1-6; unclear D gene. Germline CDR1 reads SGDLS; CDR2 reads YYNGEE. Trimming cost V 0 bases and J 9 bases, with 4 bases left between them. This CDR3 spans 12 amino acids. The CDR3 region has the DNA TGTGCCAGCAGCGTAGCCGGTTCACCCCTCCACTTT. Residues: CASSVAGSPLHF.

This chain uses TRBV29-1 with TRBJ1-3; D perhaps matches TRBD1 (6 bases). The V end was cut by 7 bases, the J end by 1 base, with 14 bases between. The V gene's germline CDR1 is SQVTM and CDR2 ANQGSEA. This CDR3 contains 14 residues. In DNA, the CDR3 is TGCAGCGCAGAATCTGGGACATCTGGAAACACCATATATTTT. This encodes CSAESGTSGNTIYF. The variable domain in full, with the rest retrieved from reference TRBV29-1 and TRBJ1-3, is SAVISQKPSRDICQRGTSLTIQCQVDSQVTMMFWYRQQPGQSLTLIATANQGSEATYESGFVIDKFPISRPNLTFSTLTVSNMSPEDSSIYLCSAESGTSGNTIYFGEGSWLTVV.

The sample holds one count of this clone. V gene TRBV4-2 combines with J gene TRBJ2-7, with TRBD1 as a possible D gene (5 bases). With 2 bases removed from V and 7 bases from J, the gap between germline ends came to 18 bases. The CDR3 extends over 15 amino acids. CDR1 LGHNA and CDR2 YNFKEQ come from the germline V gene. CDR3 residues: CASSQSYPGLGEQYF. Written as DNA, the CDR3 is TGTGCCAGCAGCCAAAGCTATCCAGGGCTGGGAGAGCAGTACTTC.

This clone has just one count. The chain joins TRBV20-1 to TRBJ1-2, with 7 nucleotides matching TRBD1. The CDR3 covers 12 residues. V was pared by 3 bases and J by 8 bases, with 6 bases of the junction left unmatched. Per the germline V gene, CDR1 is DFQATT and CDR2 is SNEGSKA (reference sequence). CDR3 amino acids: CSASRQGDGYTF. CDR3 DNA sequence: TGCAGTGCTAGTCGCCAGGGGGACGGCTACACCTTC.

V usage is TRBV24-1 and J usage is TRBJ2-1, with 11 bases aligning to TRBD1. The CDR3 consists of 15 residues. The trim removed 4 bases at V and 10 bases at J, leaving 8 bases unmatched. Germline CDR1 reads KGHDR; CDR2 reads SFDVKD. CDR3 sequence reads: CATSDPRTGGVEQFF. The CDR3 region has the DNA TGTGCCACCAGTGACCCAAGGACAGGGGGCGTCGAGCAGTTCTTC.

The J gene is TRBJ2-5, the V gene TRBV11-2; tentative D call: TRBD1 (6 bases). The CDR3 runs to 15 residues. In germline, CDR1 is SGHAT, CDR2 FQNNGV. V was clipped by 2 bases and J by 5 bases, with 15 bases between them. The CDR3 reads CASSLSQGWWETQYF. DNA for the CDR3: TGTGCCAGCAGCTTAAGTCAGGGGTGGTGGGAGACCCAGTACTTC. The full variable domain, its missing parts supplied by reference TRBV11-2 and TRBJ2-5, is EAGVAQSPRYKIIEKRQSVAFWCNPISGHATLYWYQQILGQGPKLLIQFQNNGVVDDSQLPKDRFSAERLKGVDSTLKIQPAKLEDSAVYLCASSLSQGWWETQYFGPGTRLLVL.

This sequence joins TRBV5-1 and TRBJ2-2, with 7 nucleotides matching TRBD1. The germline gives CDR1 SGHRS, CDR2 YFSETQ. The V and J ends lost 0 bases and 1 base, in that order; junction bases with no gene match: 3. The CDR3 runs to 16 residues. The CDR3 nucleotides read TGCGCCAGCAGCTTGGGCCCAGGGGGGAACACCGGGGAGCTGTTTTTT. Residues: CASSLGPGGNTGELFF.

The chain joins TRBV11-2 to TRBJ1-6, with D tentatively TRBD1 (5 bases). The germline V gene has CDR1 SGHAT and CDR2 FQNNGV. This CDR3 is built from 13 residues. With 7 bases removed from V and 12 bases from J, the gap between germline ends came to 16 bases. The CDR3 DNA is TGTGCCAGCACCCGGACACCCAAGGTACCCCTCCACTTT. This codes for CASTRTPKVPLHF.

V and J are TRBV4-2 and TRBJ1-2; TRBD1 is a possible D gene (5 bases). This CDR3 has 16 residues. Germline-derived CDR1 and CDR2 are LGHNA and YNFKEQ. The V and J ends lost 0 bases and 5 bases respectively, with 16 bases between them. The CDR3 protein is CASSQDEGASGYGYTF. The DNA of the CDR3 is TGTGCCAGCAGCCAAGATGAAGGGGCGAGTGGGTATGGCTACACCTTC.

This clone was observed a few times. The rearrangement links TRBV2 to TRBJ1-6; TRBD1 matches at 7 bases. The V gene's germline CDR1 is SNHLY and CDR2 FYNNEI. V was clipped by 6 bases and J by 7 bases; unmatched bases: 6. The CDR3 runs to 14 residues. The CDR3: CASSPEQGNSPLHF. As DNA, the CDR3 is TGTGCCAGCAGCCCGGAACAGGGGAATTCACCCCTCCACTTT.

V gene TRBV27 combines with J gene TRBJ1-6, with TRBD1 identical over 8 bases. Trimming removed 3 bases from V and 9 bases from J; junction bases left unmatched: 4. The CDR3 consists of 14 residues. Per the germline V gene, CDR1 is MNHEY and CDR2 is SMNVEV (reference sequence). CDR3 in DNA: TGTGCCAGCAGTTTCAGGGGGCGGGGTTCACCCCTCCACTTT. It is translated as CASSFRGRGSPLHF.

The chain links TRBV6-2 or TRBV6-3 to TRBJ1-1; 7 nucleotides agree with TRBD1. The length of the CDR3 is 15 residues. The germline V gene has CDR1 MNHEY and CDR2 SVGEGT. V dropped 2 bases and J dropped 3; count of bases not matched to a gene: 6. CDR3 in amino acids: CASSYKGAADTEAFF. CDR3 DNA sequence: TGTGCCAGCAGTTACAAGGGGGCGGCGGACACTGAAGCTTTCTTT.

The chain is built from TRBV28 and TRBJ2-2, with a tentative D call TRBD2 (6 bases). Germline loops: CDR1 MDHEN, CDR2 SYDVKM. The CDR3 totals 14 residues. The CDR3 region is CAANGTPVTGELFF. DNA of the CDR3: TGTGCTGCCAATGGGACTCCTGTCACCGGGGAGCTGTTTTTT.

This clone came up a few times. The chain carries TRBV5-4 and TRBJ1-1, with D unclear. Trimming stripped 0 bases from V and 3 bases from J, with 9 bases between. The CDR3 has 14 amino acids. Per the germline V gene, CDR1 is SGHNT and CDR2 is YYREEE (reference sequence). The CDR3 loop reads CASSLAAGYTEAFF. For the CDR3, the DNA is TGTGCCAGCAGCTTGGCCGCAGGTTACACTGAAGCTTTCTTT.

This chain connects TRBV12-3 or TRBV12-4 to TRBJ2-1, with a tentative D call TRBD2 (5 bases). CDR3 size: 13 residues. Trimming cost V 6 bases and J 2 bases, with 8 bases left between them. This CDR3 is CASRGLPYNEQFF. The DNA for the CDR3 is TGTGCCAGCAGAGGACTTCCCTACAATGAGCAGTTCTTC.

CDR3 nucleotide sequence: TGTGCCAGCAGTGAAGCGCTTCGGGGGGCTCATACTGAAGCTTTCTTT. Protein: CASSEALRGAHTEAFF. V is TRBV6-1 and J is TRBJ1-1, with D perhaps matching TRBD1 (6 bases). V was shortened by 0 bases and J by 5 bases, with 16 bases between the two germline ends. The CDR3 is 16 amino acids. In germline, CDR1 is MNHNS, CDR2 SASEGT.

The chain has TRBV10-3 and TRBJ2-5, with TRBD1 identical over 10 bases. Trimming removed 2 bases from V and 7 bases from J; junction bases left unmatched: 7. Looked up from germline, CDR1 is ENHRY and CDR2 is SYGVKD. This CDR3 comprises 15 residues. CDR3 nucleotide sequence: TGTGCCATCAGTGAGGGGACAGGGGAAGGTATGACCCAGTACTTC. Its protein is CAISEGTGEGMTQYF.